The rows below give T cell receptor beta chains drawn from one sample of a study of cytomegalovirus exposure and HLA in healthy donors. Assay: immunoSEQ multiplex PCR; the TCRdb copy retains only in-frame clones and omits some. Of over 150,000 clones listed, 73% are singletons. Input material: PBMCs. These TCRs come from a woman under 30 in good health and CMV-seropositive. Each CDR3 is given with its conserved first and last residue. The D gene is left open where the match is weak. Clone size is not always given. Where it is, it says once, few, many or a class for expanded clones.

v_gene	j_gene	d_gene	abundance	CDR3aa	CDR3nt
TRBV7-3	TRBJ2-5	.	.	CASSLGGRGTQYF	TGTGCCAGCAGCTTGGGGGGTCGGGGGACCCAGTACTTC
TRBV30	TRBJ1-3	.	.	CAWAADPGNTIYF	TGTGCCTGGGCGGCAGATCCTGGAAACACCATATATTTT
TRBV10-3	TRBJ2-1	TRBD1	.	CAISDGGQGYNEQFF	TGTGCCATCAGTGACGGGGGACAGGGCTACAATGAGCAGTTCTTC
TRBV28	TRBJ2-3	TRBD2	.	CASSFLGGTSGPATDTQYF	TGTGCCAGCAGTTTCCTTGGGGGGACTAGCGGCCCAGCCACAGATACGCAGTATTTT
TRBV7-2	TRBJ1-2	.	.	CASSSPRAPSYYGYTF	TGTGCCAGCAGCTCTCCGAGAGCCCCGTCATACTATGGCTACACCTTC
TRBV28	TRBJ1-5	TRBD1	.	CASKMTGGNQPQHF	TGTGCCAGCAAGATGACAGGGGGCAATCAGCCCCAGCATTTT
TRBV2	TRBJ1-1	.	.	CASTETEMNTEAFF	TGTGCCAGCACCGAGACAGAGATGAACACTGAAGCTTTCTTT
TRBV25-1	TRBJ1-3	.	.	CASSDAGASGNTIYF	TGTGCCAGCAGTGATGCAGGGGCATCTGGAAACACCATATATTTT
TRBV6-5	TRBJ1-1	.	few	CAIRRGLGTEAFF	TGTGCCATCCGGCGGGGGTTAGGAACTGAAGCTTTCTTT
TRBV5-1	TRBJ2-1	.	.	CASSFGPSGSDEQFF	TGCGCCAGCAGCTTTGGGCCAAGCGGGTCGGATGAGCAGTTCTTC
TRBV7-6	TRBJ2-3	.	once	CASSTLGTDTQYF	TGTGCCAGCAGCACATTGGGCACAGATACGCAGTATTTT
TRBV7-9	TRBJ2-7	.	once	CSSSLAYRDTTYEQYF	TGTTCCAGCAGCTTAGCCTACCGGGACACAACCTACGAGCAGTACTTC
TRBV7-3	TRBJ2-1	TRBD1	.	CASSPPGQYNEQFF	TGTGCCAGCAGCCCACCGGGACAGTACAATGAGCAGTTCTTC
TRBV2	TRBJ2-3	.	.	CAGNAGADTQYF	TGTGCCGGCAACGCAGGGGCAGATACGCAGTATTTT
TRBV5-4	TRBJ2-5	TRBD2	.	CASSLALAGGQETQYF	TGTGCCAGCAGCTTGGCTTTAGCGGGGGGGCAAGAGACCCAGTACTTC
TRBV5-4	TRBJ2-7	.	.	CASSLRPGTTYEQYF	TGTGCCAGCAGCTTGAGACCGGGGACAACCTACGAGCAGTACTTC
TRBV5-1	TRBJ2-3	.	.	CASSLRGSGGATDTQYF	TGCGCCAGCAGCCTAAGGGGGTCGGGGGGTGCCACAGATACGCAGTATTTT
TRBV18	TRBJ1-1	TRBD1	.	CASSFGQGANTEAFF	TGTGCCAGCTCTTTCGGACAGGGGGCTAACACTGAAGCTTTCTTT
TRBV19	TRBJ2-5	TRBD1	.	CASSIGGTGGRETQYF	TGTGCCAGTAGTATAGGGGGGACAGGGGGCCGGGAGACCCAGTACTTC
TRBV19	TRBJ2-2	TRBD2	.	CASSPTSGGLANTGELFF	TGTGCCAGTAGCCCGACTAGCGGGGGCCTCGCGAACACCGGGGAGCTGTTTTTT
TRBV5-5	TRBJ2-1	.	.	CASSSVLVSEQFF	TGTGCCAGCAGCTCTGTGCTAGTGAGTGAGCAGTTCTTC
TRBV7-9	TRBJ2-2	.	.	CASSLAGQNTGELFF	TGTGCCAGCAGCTTAGCGGGACAGAACACCGGGGAGCTGTTTTTT
TRBV2	TRBJ1-1	.	.	CASRSEENTEAFF	TGTGCCAGCAGGTCAGAGGAGAACACTGAAGCTTTCTTT
TRBV4-3	TRBJ2-7	TRBD1	few	CASSQQTGDSYEQYF	TGCGCCAGCAGCCAACAGACAGGGGACTCCTACGAGCAGTACTTC
TRBV19	TRBJ1-2	TRBD1	.	CASSRPGQRYGYTF	TGTGCCAGTAGTAGACCGGGACAGCGGTATGGCTACACCTTC